Sequencing of this T cell receptor beta chain was carried out in a study of OX40 agonist ivuxolimab in advanced cancers. Points from the study as a whole: At 0.1 to 3.0 mg/kg and by week 6, clonal expansion occurred in CD4+ and CD8+ blood T cells. Partial responders at 0.1-3.0 mg/kg showed near-lowest clonal expansion.

Patients with a history of autoimmune disease or on systemic immunosuppression were excluded. On this clone itself: Its antigen remains unidentified.

The data were produced by immunoSEQ multiplex PCR, yet TCRdb's version contains in-frame clones alone and is incomplete. The sample shows some 51,000 clones, 75% to 90% of them seen only once. The CDR3 length is 15 residues. From germline, CDR1 is MNHEY and CDR2 SMNVEV (reference sequence). The ends were cut back, 7 bases at V and 0 bases at J, with 15 bases in the middle. The sequence was collected from an adult with an advanced solid tumor such as melanoma, head and neck, liver or kidney cancer. The genes are TRBV27 and TRBJ2-5; possible D gene TRBD1, 6 bases. The sequenced sample was CD4+ or CD8+ T cells sorted from blood, obtained in a trial of the OX40 agonist ivuxolimab. The CDR3 DNA reads as TGTGCCAGCACCTCCATCCGGGACAACCAAGAGACCCAGTACTTC. Translation: CASTSIRDNQETQYF.